Listed below are T cell receptor beta chains from one sample, sequenced in a study of T cell repertoires in cytomegalovirus infection. Each CDR3 protein gets one entry after TCRdb re-called the reads with MiXCR. The sample shows 310,000 or so distinct CDR3 sequences, 25% of them seen only once. The sample was PBMCs. The receptors here all came from a human donor in good health (CMV status not recorded). Some clones in this sample may be carry-over from other donors' samples. Both conserved end residues are part of each CDR3. D genes are given only for firm matches. The listing skips clone size in some rows; elsewhere it reads once, few, many or a size class.

V gene	J gene	D gene	clone size	CDR3 protein	CDR3 DNA
TRBV20-1	TRBJ2-3	TRBD2	NA	CSALSGSGRTDTQYF	TGCAGTGCCCTAAGCGGGAGCGGTCGCACAGATACGCAGTATTTT
TRBV5-1	TRBJ2-6	NA	few	CASSIPGRSAGANVLTF	TGCGCCAGCAGTATACCGGGACGTTCAGCAGGGGCCAACGTCCTGACTTTC
TRBV7-2	TRBJ2-5	TRBD1	NA	CASSPGTARVKYF	TGTGCCAGCAGCCCAGGGACAGCTAGAGTGAAGTACTTC
TRBV20-1	TRBJ2-2	TRBD2	NA	CSAAPSSGRATGELFF	TGCAGTGCTGCCCCTTCCAGCGGGAGGGCTACCGGGGAGCTGTTTTTT
TRBV20-1	TRBJ2-7	TRBD2	NA	CSAPPGLARSEQYF	TGCAGTGCCCCCCCGGGACTAGCGCGATCCGAGCAGTACTTC
TRBV7-9	TRBJ2-1	TRBD2	few	CASSLGLAGGSSYNEQFF	TGTGCCAGCAGCTTAGGGCTAGCGGGGGGGTCCTCCTACAATGAGCAGTTCTTC
TRBV3-1	TRBJ1-2	NA	few	CASSPSGGGRGYTF	TGTGCCAGCAGCCCATCCGGGGGCGGAAGAGGCTACACCTTC
TRBV7-2	TRBJ1-3	NA	many	CASSLDSPILGNTIYF	TGTGCCAGCAGCTTAGATAGTCCGATCTTAGGAAACACCATATATTTT
TRBV7-2	TRBJ2-3	NA	many	CASSISRRITDTQYF	TGTGCCAGCAGCATCTCGCGAAGAATCACAGATACGCAGTATTTT
TRBV7-2	TRBJ1-4	NA	many	CASSNPRGSREKLFF	TGTGCCAGCAGCAATCCAAGGGGCTCGCGGGAAAAACTGTTTTTT
TRBV7-3	TRBJ1-1	NA	NA	CASSHQGGMAFF	TGTGCCAGCAGTCACCAGGGAGGGATGGCTTTCTTT
TRBV15	TRBJ2-3	NA	NA	CATSRAPGPSTDTQYF	TGTGCCACCAGCAGAGCCCCGGGGCCCAGCACAGATACGCAGTATTTT
TRBV12-3/TRBV12-4	TRBJ1-1	NA	NA	CASSRPIEASTEAFF	TGTGCCAGCAGTCGCCCGATTGAGGCCAGCACTGAAGCTTTCTTT
TRBV20-1	TRBJ1-1	TRBD1	NA	CSARQGGTEAFF	TGCAGTGCCCGACAGGGCGGCACTGAAGCTTTCTTT
TRBV7-3	TRBJ2-3	NA	many	CASSLGSASAISTDTQYF	TGTGCCAGCAGCTTAGGCTCCGCTAGCGCCATAAGCACAGATACGCAGTATTTT
TRBV14	TRBJ1-5	NA	few	CASSQSYNQPQHF	TGTGCCAGCAGCCAATCTTATAATCAGCCCCAGCATTTT
TRBV7-9	TRBJ2-3	NA	NA	CASSLVAGASTDTQYF	TGTGCCAGCAGCTTAGTTGCTGGGGCTAGCACAGATACGCAGTATTTT
TRBV20-1	TRBJ1-6	TRBD1	few	CSASPTGGNSPLHF	TGCAGTGCTAGCCCGACAGGGGGGAATTCACCCCTCCACTTT
TRBV11-2	TRBJ1-6	NA	many	CASSRAQVDSPLHF	TGTGCCAGCAGCCGAGCGCAGGTTGATTCACCCCTCCACTTT
TRBV11-3	TRBJ1-1	NA	NA	CASSSGGGMNTEAFF	TGTGCCAGCAGCTCCGGGGGCGGGATGAACACTGAAGCTTTCTTT
TRBV25-1	TRBJ2-6	NA	NA	CASSEYTGSGANVLTF	TGTGCCAGCAGTGAATACACGGGCTCTGGGGCCAACGTCCTGACTTTC
TRBV7-3	TRBJ2-1	NA	NA	CASSLARSSYNEQFF	TGTGCCAGCAGCTTAGCCCGGAGCTCCTACAATGAGCAGTTCTTC